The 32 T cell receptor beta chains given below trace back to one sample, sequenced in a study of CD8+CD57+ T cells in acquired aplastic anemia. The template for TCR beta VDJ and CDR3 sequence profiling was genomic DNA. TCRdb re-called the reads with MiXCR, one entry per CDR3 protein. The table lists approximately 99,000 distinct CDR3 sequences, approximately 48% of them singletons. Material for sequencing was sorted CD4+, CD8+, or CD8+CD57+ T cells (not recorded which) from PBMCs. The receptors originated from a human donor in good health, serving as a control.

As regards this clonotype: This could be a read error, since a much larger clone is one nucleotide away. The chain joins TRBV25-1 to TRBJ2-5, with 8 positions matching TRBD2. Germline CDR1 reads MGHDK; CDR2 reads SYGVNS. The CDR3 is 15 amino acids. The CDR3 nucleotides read TGTGCCAGCAGCTCCGGGGGGGCCGCTTCCAATGAGCGGTTCTTC. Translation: CASSSGGAASNERFF.

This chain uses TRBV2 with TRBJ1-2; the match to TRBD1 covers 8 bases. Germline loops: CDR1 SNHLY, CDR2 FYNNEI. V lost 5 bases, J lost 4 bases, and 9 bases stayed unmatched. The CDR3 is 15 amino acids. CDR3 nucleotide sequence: TGTGCCAGCAGTCTCCAGGGGGCGGACGTCTATGGCTACACCTTC. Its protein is CASSLQGADVYGYTF.

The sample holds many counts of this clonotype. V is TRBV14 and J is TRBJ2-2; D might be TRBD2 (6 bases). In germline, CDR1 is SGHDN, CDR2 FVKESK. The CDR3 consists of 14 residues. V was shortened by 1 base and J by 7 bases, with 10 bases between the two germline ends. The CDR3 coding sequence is TGTGCCAGCAGCCAAGTCGTGGGAGGCGGGGAGCTGTTTTTT. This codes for CASSQVVGGGELFF.

CDR3 DNA: TGTGCCACCAGCCTAGACAGGGCTCAAGAGACCCAGTACTTC. It encodes CATSLDRAQETQYF. The rearrangement uses TRBV15 and TRBJ2-5; 7 bases agree with TRBD1. Losses at the gene ends were 5 bases for V and 2 bases for J; bases not matched to a gene: 5. Germline loops: CDR1 LNHNV, CDR2 YYDKDF (reference sequence). There are 14 residues in the CDR3.

CDR3 in DNA: TGCGCCAGCAGTGCCGACACAGGGACATCTGAAGCTTTCTTT. Protein: CASSADTGTSEAFF. The chain has TRBV10-1 and TRBJ1-1; D may be TRBD1 (6 bases). The CDR3 consists of 14 residues. Germline V lookup: CDR1 WNHNN, CDR2 SYGVQD (reference sequence). The ends were cut back, 4 bases at V and 6 bases at J, with 15 bases in the middle.

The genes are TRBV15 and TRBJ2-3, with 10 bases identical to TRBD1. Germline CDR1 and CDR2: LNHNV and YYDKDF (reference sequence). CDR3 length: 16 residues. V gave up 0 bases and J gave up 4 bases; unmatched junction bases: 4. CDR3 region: CATSRDRGTGADTQYF. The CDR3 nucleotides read TGTGCCACCAGCAGAGATCGGGGGACAGGGGCAGATACGCAGTATTTT.

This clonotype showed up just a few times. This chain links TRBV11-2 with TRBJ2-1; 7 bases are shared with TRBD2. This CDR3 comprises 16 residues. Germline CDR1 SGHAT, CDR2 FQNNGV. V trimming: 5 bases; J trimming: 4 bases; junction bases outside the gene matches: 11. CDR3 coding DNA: TGTGCCAGCAGCGATACTCTAGCGGTACATTACAATGAGCAGTTCTTC. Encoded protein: CASSDTLAVHYNEQFF.

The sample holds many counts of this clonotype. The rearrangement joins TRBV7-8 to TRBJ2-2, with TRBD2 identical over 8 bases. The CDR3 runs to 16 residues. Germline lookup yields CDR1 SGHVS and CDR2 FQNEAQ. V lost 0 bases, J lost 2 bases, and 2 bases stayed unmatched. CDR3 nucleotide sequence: TGTGCCAGCAGCTTAGCTCTAGCGGGTAACACCGGGGAGCTGTTTTTT. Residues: CASSLALAGNTGELFF.

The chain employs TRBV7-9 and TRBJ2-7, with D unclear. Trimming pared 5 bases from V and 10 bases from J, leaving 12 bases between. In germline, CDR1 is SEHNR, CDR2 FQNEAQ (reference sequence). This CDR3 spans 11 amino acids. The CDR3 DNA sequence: TGTGCCAGCAGCCCTGTGTGGGATCAGTACTTC. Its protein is CASSPVWDQYF.

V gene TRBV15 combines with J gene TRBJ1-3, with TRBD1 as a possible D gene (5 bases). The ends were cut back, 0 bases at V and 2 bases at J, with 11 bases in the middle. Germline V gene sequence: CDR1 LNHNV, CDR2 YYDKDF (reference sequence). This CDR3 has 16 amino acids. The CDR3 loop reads CATSRDSAGAGNTIYF. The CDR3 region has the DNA TGTGCCACCAGCAGAGATTCTGCGGGGGCTGGAAACACCATATATTTT.

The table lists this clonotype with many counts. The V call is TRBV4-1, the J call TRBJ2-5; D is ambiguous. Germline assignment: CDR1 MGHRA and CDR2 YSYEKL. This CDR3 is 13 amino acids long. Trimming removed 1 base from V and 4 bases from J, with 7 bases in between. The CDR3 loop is CASSQVQIETQYF. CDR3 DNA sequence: TGCGCCAGCAGCCAAGTGCAGATAGAGACCCAGTACTTC.

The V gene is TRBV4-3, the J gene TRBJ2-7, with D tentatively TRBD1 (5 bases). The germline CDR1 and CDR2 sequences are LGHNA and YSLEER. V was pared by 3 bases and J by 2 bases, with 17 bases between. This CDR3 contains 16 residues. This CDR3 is CASSHRLKDNAYEQYF. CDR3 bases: TGCGCCAGCAGCCACCGCCTAAAGGACAACGCCTACGAGCAGTACTTC.

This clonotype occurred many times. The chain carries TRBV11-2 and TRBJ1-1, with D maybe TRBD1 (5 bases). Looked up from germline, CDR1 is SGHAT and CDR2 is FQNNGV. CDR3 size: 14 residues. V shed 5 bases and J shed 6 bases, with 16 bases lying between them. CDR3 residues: CASSVSGRGPEAFF. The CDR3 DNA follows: TGTGCCAGCAGCGTATCAGGGAGAGGTCCTGAAGCTTTCTTT.

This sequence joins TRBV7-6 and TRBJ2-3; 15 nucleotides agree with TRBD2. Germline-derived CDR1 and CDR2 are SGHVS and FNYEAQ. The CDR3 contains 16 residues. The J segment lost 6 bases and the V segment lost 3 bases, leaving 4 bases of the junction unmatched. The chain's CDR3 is CASSLGLAGGRDTQYF. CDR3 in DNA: TGTGCCAGCAGCTTGGGACTAGCGGGGGGTCGTGATACGCAGTATTTT. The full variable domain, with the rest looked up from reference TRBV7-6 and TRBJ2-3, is GAGVSQSPRYKVTKRGQDVALRCDPISGHVSLYWYRQALGQGPEFLTYFNYEAQQDKSGLPNDRFSAERPEGSISTLTIQRTEQRDSAMYRCASSLGLAGGRDTQYFGPGTRLTVL.

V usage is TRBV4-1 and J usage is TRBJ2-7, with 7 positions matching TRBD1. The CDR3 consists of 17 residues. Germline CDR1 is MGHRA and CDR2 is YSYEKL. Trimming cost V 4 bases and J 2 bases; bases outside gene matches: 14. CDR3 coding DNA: TGCGCCAGCAGCCCCAGCGACCAGACAGGGCAAACCTACGAGCAGTACTTC. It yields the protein CASSPSDQTGQTYEQYF.

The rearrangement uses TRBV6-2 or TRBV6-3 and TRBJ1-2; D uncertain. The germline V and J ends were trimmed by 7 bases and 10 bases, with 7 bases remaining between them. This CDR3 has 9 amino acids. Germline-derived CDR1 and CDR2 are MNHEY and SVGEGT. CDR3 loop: CASTLDYTF. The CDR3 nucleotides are TGTGCCAGCACCCTGGACTACACCTTC.

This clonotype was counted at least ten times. CDR3 sequence reads: CSATSGTGLNQPQHF. DNA for the CDR3: TGCAGTGCTACATCCGGGACAGGACTCAATCAGCCCCAGCATTTT. The rearrangement links TRBV20-1 to TRBJ1-5; 8 bases are shared with TRBD1. Germline lookup yields CDR1 DFQATT and CDR2 SNEGSKA (reference sequence). V lost 4 bases and J lost 3; bases outside the gene matches: 8. The CDR3 length is 15 residues.

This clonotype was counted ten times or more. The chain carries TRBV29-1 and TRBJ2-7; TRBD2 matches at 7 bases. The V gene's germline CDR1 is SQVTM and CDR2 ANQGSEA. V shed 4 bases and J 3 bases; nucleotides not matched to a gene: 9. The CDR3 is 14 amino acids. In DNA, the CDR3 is TGCAGCGTTGTTTCCGGCGGCGGGGGCTACGAGCAGTACTTC. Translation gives CSVVSGGGGYEQYF.

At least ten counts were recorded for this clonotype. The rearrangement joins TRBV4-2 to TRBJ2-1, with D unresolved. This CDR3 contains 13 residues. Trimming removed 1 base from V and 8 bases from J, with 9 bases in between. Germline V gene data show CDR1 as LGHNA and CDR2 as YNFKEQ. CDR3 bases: TGTGCCAGCAGCCAAGTATATGTGGATGAGCAGTTCTTC. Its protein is CASSQVYVDEQFF.

In DNA form, the CDR3 reads TGTGCCAGCAGCTTACTTTCTAACTATGGCTACACCTTC. Translating it yields CASSLLSNYGYTF. The chain links TRBV7-2 to TRBJ1-2; D unresolved. CDR1 is SGHTA, CDR2 FQGNSA, per germline. The CDR3 is 13 amino acids. Trimming left V 2 bases short and J 0 bases short, with 4 bases between.

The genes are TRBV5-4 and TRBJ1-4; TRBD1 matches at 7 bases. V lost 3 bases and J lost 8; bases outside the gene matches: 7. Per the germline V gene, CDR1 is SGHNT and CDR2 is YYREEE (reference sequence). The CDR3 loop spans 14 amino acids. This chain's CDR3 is CASSSGTAREKLFF. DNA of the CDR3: TGTGCCAGCAGCTCCGGGACAGCAAGGGAAAAACTGTTTTTT.

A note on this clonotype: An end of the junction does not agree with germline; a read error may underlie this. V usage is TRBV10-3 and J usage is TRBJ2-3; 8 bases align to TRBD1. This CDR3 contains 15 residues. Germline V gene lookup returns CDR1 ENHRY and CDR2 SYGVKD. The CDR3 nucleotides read TGTGCCACCAGTGATCTAACAGGGGGAGCGGATACGCAGTATTTT. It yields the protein CATSDLTGGADTQYF.

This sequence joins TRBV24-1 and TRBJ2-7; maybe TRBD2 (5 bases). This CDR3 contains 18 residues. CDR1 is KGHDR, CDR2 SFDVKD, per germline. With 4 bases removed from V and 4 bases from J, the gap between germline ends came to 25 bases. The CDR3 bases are TGTGCCACCAGTGACTTCCCTTCGGGCGCGGGCCCATCTTACGAGCAGTACTTC. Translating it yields CATSDFPSGAGPSYEQYF.

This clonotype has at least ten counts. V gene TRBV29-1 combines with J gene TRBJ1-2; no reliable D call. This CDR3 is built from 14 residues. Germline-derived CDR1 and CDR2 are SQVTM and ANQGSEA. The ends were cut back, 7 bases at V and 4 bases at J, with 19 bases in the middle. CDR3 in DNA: TGCAGCGGATGGAGCTTCGGAAGCACCTATGGCTACACCTTC. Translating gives CSGWSFGSTYGYTF. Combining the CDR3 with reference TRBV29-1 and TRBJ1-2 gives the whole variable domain SAVISQKPSRDICQRGTSLTIQCQVDSQVTMMFWYRQQPGQSLTLIATANQGSEATYESGFVIDKFPISRPNLTFSTLTVSNMSPEDSSIYLCSGWSFGSTYGYTFGSGTRLTVV.

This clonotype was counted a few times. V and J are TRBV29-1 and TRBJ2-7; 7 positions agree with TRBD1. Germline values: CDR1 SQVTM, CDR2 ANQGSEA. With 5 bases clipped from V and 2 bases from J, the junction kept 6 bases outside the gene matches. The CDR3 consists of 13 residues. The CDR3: CSVPDRETYEQYF. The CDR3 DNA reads TGCAGCGTTCCAGACAGGGAAACCTACGAGCAGTACTTC.

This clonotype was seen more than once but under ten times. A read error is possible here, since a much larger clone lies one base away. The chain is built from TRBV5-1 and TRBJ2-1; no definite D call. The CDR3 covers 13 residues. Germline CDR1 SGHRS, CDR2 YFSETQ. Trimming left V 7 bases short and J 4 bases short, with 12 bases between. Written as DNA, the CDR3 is TGCGCCAGCGGCCCTGGACGATACAATGAGCAGTTCTTC. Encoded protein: CASGPGRYNEQFF.

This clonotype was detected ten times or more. The CDR3, as DNA: TGTGCCAGCACAGGGGGCCTACAGCCCCAGCATTTT. Its protein is CASTGGLQPQHF. The chain has TRBV12-3 or TRBV12-4 and TRBJ1-5; TRBD1 matches at 8 bases. The V segment lost 7 bases and the J segment 7 bases; nucleotides outside the gene matches: 3. The CDR3 length is 12 residues.

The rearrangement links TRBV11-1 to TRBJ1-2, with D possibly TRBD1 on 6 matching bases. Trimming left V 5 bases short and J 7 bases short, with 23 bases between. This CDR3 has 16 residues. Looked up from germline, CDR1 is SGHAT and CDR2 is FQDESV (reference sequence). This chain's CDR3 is CASSQETGFVNRGYTF. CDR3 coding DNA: TGTGCCAGCAGCCAGGAGACAGGTTTCGTCAACCGTGGCTACACCTTC.

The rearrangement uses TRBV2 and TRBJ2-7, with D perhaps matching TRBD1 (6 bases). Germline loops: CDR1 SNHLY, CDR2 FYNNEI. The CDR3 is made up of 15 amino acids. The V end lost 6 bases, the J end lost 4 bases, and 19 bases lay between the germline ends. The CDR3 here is CASSPDRTPPYEQYF. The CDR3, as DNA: TGTGCCAGCAGCCCTGACAGGACCCCCCCATACGAGCAGTACTTC.

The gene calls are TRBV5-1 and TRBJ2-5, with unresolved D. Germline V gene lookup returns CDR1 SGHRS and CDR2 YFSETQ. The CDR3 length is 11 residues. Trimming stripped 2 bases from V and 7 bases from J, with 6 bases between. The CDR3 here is CASSFVGTQYF. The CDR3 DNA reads TGCGCCAGCAGCTTTGTAGGGACCCAGTACTTC. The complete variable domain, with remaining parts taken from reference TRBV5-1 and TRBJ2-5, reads KAGVTQTPRYLIKTRGQQVTLSCSPISGHRSVSWYQQTPGQGLQFLFEYFSETQRNKGNFPGRFSGRQFSNSRSEMNVSTLELGDSALYLCASSFVGTQYFGPGTRLLVL.

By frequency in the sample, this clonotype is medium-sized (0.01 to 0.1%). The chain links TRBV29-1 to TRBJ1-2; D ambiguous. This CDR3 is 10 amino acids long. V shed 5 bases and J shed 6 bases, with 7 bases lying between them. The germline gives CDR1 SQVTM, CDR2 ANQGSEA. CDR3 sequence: CSVRTHGYTF. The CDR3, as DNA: TGCAGCGTTAGGACCCATGGCTACACCTTC.

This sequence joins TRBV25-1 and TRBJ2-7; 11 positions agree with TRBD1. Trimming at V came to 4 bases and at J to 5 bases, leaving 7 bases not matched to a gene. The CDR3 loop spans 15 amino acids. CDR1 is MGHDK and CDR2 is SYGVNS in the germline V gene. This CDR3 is CASSATGTGGNEQYF. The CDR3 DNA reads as TGTGCCAGCAGTGCGACCGGGACAGGGGGGAACGAGCAGTACTTC.